The present entry profiles one T cell receptor (beta chain) with its context. This entry comes from a study of radiation and T cells in renal cell carcinoma. Described time point: blood 2 weeks post-SBRT. The treatment was: 15 Gy SBRT to primary tumor, nephrectomy 4 weeks later. Per the germline V gene, CDR1 is SEHNR and CDR2 is FQNEAQ (reference sequence). CDR3 length equals 13 residues. Trimming removed 1 base from V and 4 bases from J, with 7 bases in between. Profiling relied on immunoSEQ multiplex PCR, and the TCRdb table lists in-frame clones only, not all of them. The table includes roughly 120,000 clones, approximately 80% detected once.

The receptor was isolated from a woman aged 55-69 years with renal cell carcinoma. This material consisted of blood, taken from a patient whose treatment included radiotherapy and nephrectomy. The chain is built from TRBV7-9 and TRBJ1-2; a possible D gene is TRBD1 (6 bases). This chain's CDR3 is CASSLGGAYGYTF. DNA for the CDR3: TGTGCCAGCAGCTTAGGGGGGGCCTATGGCTACACCTTC.